The text below deals with one TCR beta chain. Described time point: pretreatment peripheral blood. The sample comes from a study of PD-L1 blockade in urothelial cancer. Study at large: From about 2014, patients received atezolizumab, given as 1,200 mg intravenously every 3 weeks.

Assay used: immunoSEQ multiplex PCR; TCRdb lists only in-frame clones, some missing. This table has about 39,000 clones, just over 90% appearing once. The CDR3 is 16 residues long. Germline assignment: CDR1 SEHNR and CDR2 FQNEAQ (reference sequence). With V trimmed by 5 bases and J by 3 bases, 9 bases remained unmatched. This material consisted of PBMCs, taken around atezolizumab (anti-PD-L1) treatment. The chain links TRBV7-9 to TRBJ2-3; 9 bases are a match to TRBD2. The sequence derives from a woman in her fifties or sixties with urothelial cancer. CDR3 protein: CASSPKGGRGTDTQYF. CDR3 DNA sequence: TGTGCCAGCAGCCCTAAGGGCGGGAGGGGGACAGATACGCAGTATTTT.